The subject of this entry is one TCR beta chain. What it binds is unknown. This sample is drawn from a study of lymphopenia after photon versus proton radiotherapy. Study results and limitations: Better survival with proton therapy was suggested as possible, not demonstrated. Larger post-nadir TCR diversity loss correlated inversely with survival in deceased patients. Under photons, naive T cells and diversity fell while effector/memory populations rose. After lymphocyte nadir, photon-treated repertoires showed oligoclonal expansion, especially CD8+ Temra.

The protocol was immunoSEQ multiplex PCR, while the TCRdb copy is restricted to in-frame clones and leaves out a portion. The sample consists of 7,000 to 9,000 clones, more than 85% of them appearing once. V dropped 7 bases and J dropped 4 bases, with 19 bases sitting between them. The CDR3 contains 15 residues. The germline gives CDR1 SGHDT, CDR2 YYEEEE. The input for sequencing was peripheral blood, taken from a patient treated with photon-based radiotherapy. The source of this sequence is a woman aged 50 to 65 with cholangiocarcinoma. The J gene is TRBJ2-3, the V gene TRBV5-6, with D possibly TRBD2 on 5 matching bases. In nucleotides, the CDR3 is TGTGCCAGCTTGGCCTTAAGCGGCCTGTCAGATACGCAGTATTTT. This sequence encodes CASLALSGLSDTQYF. The entire variable domain, with the rest obtained from reference TRBV5-6 and TRBJ2-3, is as follows: DAGVTQSPTHLIKTRGQQVTLRCSPKSGHDTVSWYQQALGQGPQFIFQYYEEEERQRGNFPDRFSGHQFPNYSSELNVNALLLGDSALYLCASLALSGLSDTQYFGPGTRLTVL.